The next 24 T cell receptor beta chains were all read from a single sample in a study of identical twins. From the 5' RACE reads, TCRdb called clonotypes with MiXCR, one entry per CDR3 protein. The sample holds roughly 710,000 distinct CDR3 sequences; approximately 6% are singletons and the top ten take about 1.8%. Material for sequencing was naive T cells sorted from blood. The receptors were sampled from a man aged 18 to 30 in good health.

Concerning this clonotype itself: This may be a read error, as it is one base from a much larger clone. This rearrangement joins TRBV30 to TRBJ1-1, with TRBD1 identical over 8 bases. CDR1 GTSNPN and CDR2 SVGIG come from the germline V gene (reference sequence). This CDR3 contains 11 residues. The junction had 2 bases not matched to a gene; V was cut back by 8 bases and J by 3 bases. CDR3 sequence: CASRGHTEAFF. CDR3 in DNA: TGTGCCAGCAGGGGGCACACTGAAGCTTTCTTT.

This clonotype was observed a few times. The J gene is TRBJ2-7, the V gene TRBV6-1; 12 bases line up with TRBD2. V trimming: 4 bases; J trimming: 2 bases; junction bases outside the gene matches: 9. Germline V gene sequence: CDR1 MNHNS, CDR2 SASEGT. The CDR3 runs to 17 residues. The CDR3 bases are TGTGCCAGCAGTGTGGAGTCACTAGCGGGAGGTACCTACGAGCAGTACGTC. This encodes CASSVESLAGGTYEQYV.

This clonotype occurred many times. The J gene is TRBJ1-3, the V gene TRBV27; D is perhaps TRBD1 (6 bases). Trimming shortened V by 8 bases and J by 2 bases, and 13 bases separated the two germline ends. This CDR3 has 14 residues. The germline gives CDR1 MNHEY, CDR2 SMNVEV (reference sequence). The CDR3 spells CASRRGAPGNTIYF. The DNA for the CDR3 is TGTGCCAGCCGGCGGGGGGCCCCTGGAAACACCATATATTTT.

This clonotype was observed many times. The chain has TRBV30 and TRBJ2-7, with 9 bases matching TRBD1. The ends lost 3 bases at V and 11 bases at J; junction bases unmatched: 8. The CDR3 consists of 12 residues. The germline V gene has CDR1 GTSNPN and CDR2 SVGIG (reference sequence). The CDR3 DNA reads TGTGCCTGGAGATCTGGGACAGGGAGGGAGTACTTC. Translation: CAWRSGTGREYF. The full variable domain, completed using reference TRBV30 and TRBJ2-7, is SQTIHQWPATLVQPVGSPLSLECTVEGTSNPNLYWYRQAAGRGLQLLFYSVGIGQISSEVPQNLSASRPQDRQFILSSKKLLLSDSGFYLCAWRSGTGREYFGPGTRLTVT.

This chain uses TRBV12-3 or TRBV12-4 with TRBJ2-3, with unresolved D. V was shortened by 8 bases and J by 14 bases, with 11 bases between the two germline ends. The length of the CDR3 is 9 residues. The CDR3 sequence: CASGPDRYF. CDR3 DNA sequence: TGTGCCAGCGGCCCGGACCGGTATTTT.

This clonotype was seen repeatedly, ten times or more. The CDR3 region is CSARTGVSNQPQHF. CDR3 in DNA: TGCAGTGCTAGGACAGGGGTGAGCAATCAGCCCCAGCATTTT. The chain recombines TRBV20-1 with TRBJ1-5, with TRBD1 identical over 8 bases. CDR3 length equals 14 residues. CDR1 is DFQATT, CDR2 SNEGSKA, per germline (reference sequence). The V and J ends lost 3 bases and 1 base, in that order; junction bases with no gene match: 2.

This clonotype was seen at least ten times. This chain uses TRBV4-2 with TRBJ1-1; D is unresolved. This CDR3 comprises 14 residues. Germline V gene data show CDR1 as LGHNA and CDR2 as YNFKEQ. The V end was cut by 6 bases, the J end by 4 bases, with 15 bases between. Here the CDR3 DNA reads TGTGCCAGCAGGCCGAAACCGGGCCTCACTGAAGCTTTCTTT. This translates into CASRPKPGLTEAFF.

This clonotype was seen more than once but under ten times. The chain carries TRBV18 and TRBJ1-1, with 9 bases identical to TRBD1. From germline, CDR1 is KGHSH and CDR2 LQKENI. CDR3 length: 15 amino acids. The trim removed 5 bases at V and 1 base at J, leaving 5 bases unmatched. CDR3 in DNA: TGTGCCAGCTCAGAACAGGGGGCTGGGAACACTGAAGCTTTCTTT. As protein: CASSEQGAGNTEAFF.

The gene calls are TRBV20-1 and TRBJ2-3; a possible D gene is TRBD2 (6 bases). The V end was cut by 3 bases, the J end by 1 base, with 14 bases between. This CDR3 is built from 15 residues. Per germline, CDR1 DFQATT and CDR2 SNEGSKA (reference sequence). The CDR3 protein is CSASPLASRTDTQYF. The CDR3 DNA reads TGCAGTGCTAGTCCTCTAGCGTCCCGCACAGATACGCAGTATTTT.

This clonotype was seen many times. This rearrangement joins TRBV9 to TRBJ2-3, with D possibly TRBD2 on 6 matching bases. Germline CDR1 is SGDLS and CDR2 is YYNGEE. The CDR3 loop spans 15 amino acids. V lost 4 bases and J lost 0, with 12 bases in between. CDR3 DNA sequence: TGTGCCAGCAGCTACGGAGGGATTAGCACAGATACGCAGTATTTT. It encodes CASSYGGISTDTQYF.

This chain uses TRBV30 with TRBJ1-6; a weak D match, TRBD1 (5 bases). Trimming stripped 3 bases from V and 7 bases from J, with 16 bases between. Germline CDR1 GTSNPN, CDR2 SVGIG (reference sequence). The CDR3 totals 15 residues. Written as DNA, the CDR3 is TGTGCCTGGAGCCAGGGCCCCGACCAGAATTCACCCCTCCACTTT. Its protein product is CAWSQGPDQNSPLHF.

This clonotype has at least ten counts. The CDR3 nucleotides read TGCAGTGCCCCCGGACTAGTTACGACAGATACGCAGTATTTT. Translating it yields CSAPGLVTTDTQYF. This chain links TRBV20-1 with TRBJ2-3; 7 nucleotides align to TRBD2. Germline CDR1 DFQATT, CDR2 SNEGSKA (reference sequence). CDR3 length: 14 residues. The ends lost 6 bases at V and 3 bases at J; junction bases unmatched: 9.

This clonotype appeared many times. This sequence joins TRBV20-1 and TRBJ2-1, with TRBD2 identical over 7 bases. The CDR3 is made up of 16 amino acids. Trimming at V came to 6 bases and at J to 0 bases, leaving 11 bases not matched to a gene. Germline V lookup: CDR1 DFQATT, CDR2 SNEGSKA (reference sequence). CDR3 nucleotides: TGCAGTGCCCATAGGGCGGGGGAGAGCTCCTACAATGAGCAGTTCTTC. Amino acid sequence: CSAHRAGESSYNEQFF.

Many counts were recorded for this clonotype. The chain uses TRBV12-3 or TRBV12-4 and TRBJ2-1; D call uncertain. Trimming removed 5 bases from V and 9 bases from J, with 5 bases in between. The CDR3 contains 10 residues. The CDR3 spells CASSVGEQFF. CDR3 coding DNA: TGTGCCAGCAGTGTGGGTGAGCAGTTCTTC.

This clonotype was seen repeatedly, ten times or more. The chain combines TRBV20-1 with TRBJ2-5; D is unclear. CDR3 size: 12 residues. Trimming shortened V by 2 bases and J by 0 bases, and 4 bases separated the two germline ends. Per germline, CDR1 DFQATT and CDR2 SNEGSKA (reference sequence). The CDR3 DNA follows: TGCAGTGCTAGATCCAACCAAGAGACCCAGTACTTC. It encodes CSARSNQETQYF.

The rearrangement uses TRBV11-2 and TRBJ2-1; D remains ambiguous. Trimming removed 0 bases from V and 6 bases from J, with 9 bases in between. The length of the CDR3 is 14 residues. Germline V gene sequence: CDR1 SGHAT, CDR2 FQNNGV. The CDR3 coding sequence is TGTGCCAGCAGCTTAGATAGGTCTGCCAATGAGCAGTTCTTC. This encodes CASSLDRSANEQFF.

The chain recombines TRBV20-1 with TRBJ2-2, with TRBD1 identical over 10 bases. The CDR3 totals 14 residues. Germline values: CDR1 DFQATT, CDR2 SNEGSKA (reference sequence). The V segment lost 5 bases and the J segment 6 bases; nucleotides outside the gene matches: 6. The CDR3 DNA sequence: TGCAGTGCTCGACAGGGGGCGAGCGCCGGGGAGCTGTTTTTT. Encoded protein: CSARQGASAGELFF.

This clonotype was detected only a few times. The chain links TRBV12-3 or TRBV12-4 to TRBJ1-2, with a tentative D call TRBD1 (6 bases). The CDR3 consists of 13 residues. V was cut by 5 bases and J by 6 bases, with 13 bases left in between. CDR3 sequence (DNA): TGTGCCAGCAGTCAGACCGAGGGGGATGGCTACACCTTC. Residues: CASSQTEGDGYTF.

The sample holds many counts of this clonotype. The chain joins TRBV5-1 to TRBJ1-1, with D maybe TRBD1 (5 bases). CDR3 size: 12 residues. Germline V CDR1 and CDR2: SGHRS, YFSETQ. V lost 3 bases and J lost 3, with 6 bases in between. CDR3 bases: TGCGCCAGCAGCTGGGACTACACTGAAGCTTTCTTT. It encodes CASSWDYTEAFF. Filled out from reference TRBV5-1 and TRBJ1-1, the complete variable domain reads KAGVTQTPRYLIKTRGQQVTLSCSPISGHRSVSWYQQTPGQGLQFLFEYFSETQRNKGNFPGRFSGRQFSNSRSEMNVSTLELGDSALYLCASSWDYTEAFFGQGTRLTVV.

Only a few counts were recorded for this clonotype. The rearrangement uses TRBV20-1 and TRBJ1-6, with D perhaps TRBD1 (6 bases). The CDR3 has 16 amino acids. The V and J ends lost 5 bases and 5 bases respectively, with 19 bases between them. Germline assignment: CDR1 DFQATT and CDR2 SNEGSKA (reference sequence). This CDR3 reads CSALSNTGSNNSPLHF. As DNA, the CDR3 is TGCAGTGCTCTTTCAAATACAGGGAGTAATAATTCACCCCTCCACTTT.

This clonotype was counted at least ten times. The chain carries TRBV10-2 and TRBJ2-1; 7 positions match TRBD2. This CDR3 region has 14 residues. In germline, CDR1 is WSHSY, CDR2 SAAADI. Trimming removed 7 bases from V and 7 bases from J; junction bases left unmatched: 10. The CDR3 here is CASKPGLSFNEQFF. The CDR3 nucleotides read TGCGCCAGCAAACCGGGACTATCCTTTAATGAGCAGTTCTTC.

The rearrangement links TRBV7-8 to TRBJ2-3; D might be TRBD1 or TRBD2, each matching 6 bases. Trimming shortened V by 3 bases and J by 4 bases, and 23 bases separated the two germline ends. Germline CDR1 is SGHVS and CDR2 is FQNEAQ. This CDR3 contains 18 residues. The CDR3 sequence is CASSLRKGGRPFADTQYF. The DNA of the CDR3 is TGTGCCAGCAGCTTGCGGAAGGGGGGACGCCCGTTTGCAGATACGCAGTATTTT.

This rearrangement joins TRBV20-1 to TRBJ2-1, with D possibly being TRBD1 (6 bases). Germline loops: CDR1 DFQATT, CDR2 SNEGSKA (reference sequence). The V end was cut by 6 bases, the J end by 2 bases, with 17 bases between. The CDR3 length is 15 residues. In DNA, the CDR3 is TGCAGTGCCGAGGGGGAGCGCTCCACCTACAATGAGCAGTTCTTC. Its translation: CSAEGERSTYNEQFF.

This clonotype showed up many times. The chain carries TRBV4-2 and TRBJ2-2; D is unresolved. The CDR3 has 13 residues. Germline V lookup: CDR1 LGHNA, CDR2 YNFKEQ. Trimming left V 1 base short and J 6 bases short, with 6 bases between. The CDR3 loop reads CASSQARAGELFF. Written as DNA, the CDR3 is TGTGCCAGCAGCCAAGCCCGTGCCGGGGAGCTGTTTTTT.